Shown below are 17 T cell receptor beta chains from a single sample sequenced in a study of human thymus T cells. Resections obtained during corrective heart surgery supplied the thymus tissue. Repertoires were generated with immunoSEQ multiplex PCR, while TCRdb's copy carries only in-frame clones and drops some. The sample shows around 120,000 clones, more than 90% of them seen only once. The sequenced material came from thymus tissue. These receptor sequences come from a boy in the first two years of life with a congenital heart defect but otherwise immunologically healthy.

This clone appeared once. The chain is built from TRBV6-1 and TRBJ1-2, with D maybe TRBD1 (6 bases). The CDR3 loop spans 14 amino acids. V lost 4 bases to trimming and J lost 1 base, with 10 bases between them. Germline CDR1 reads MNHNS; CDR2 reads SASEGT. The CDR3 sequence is CASSVGRGNYGYTF. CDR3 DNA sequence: TGTGCCAGCAGTGTTGGCAGGGGTAACTATGGCTACACCTTC.

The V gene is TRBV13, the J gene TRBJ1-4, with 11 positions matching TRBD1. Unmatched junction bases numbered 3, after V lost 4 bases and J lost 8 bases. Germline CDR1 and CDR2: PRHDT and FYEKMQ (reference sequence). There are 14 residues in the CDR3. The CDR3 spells CASSWGTGGEKLFF. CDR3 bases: TGTGCCAGCAGCTGGGGGACAGGGGGAGAAAAACTGTTTTTT.

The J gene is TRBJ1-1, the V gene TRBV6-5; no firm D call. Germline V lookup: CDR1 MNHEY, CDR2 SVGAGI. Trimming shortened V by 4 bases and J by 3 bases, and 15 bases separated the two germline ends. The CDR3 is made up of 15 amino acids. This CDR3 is CASSSFGYSDTEAFF. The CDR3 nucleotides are TGTGCCAGCAGTTCCTTCGGTTATTCGGACACTGAAGCTTTCTTT.

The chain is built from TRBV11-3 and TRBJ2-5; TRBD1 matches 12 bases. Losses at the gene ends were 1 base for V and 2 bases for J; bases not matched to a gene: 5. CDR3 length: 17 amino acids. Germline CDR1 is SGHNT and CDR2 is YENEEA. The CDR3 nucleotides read TGTGCCAGCAGCTTAGGGGACAGGGGGCTGTGGCAAGAGACCCAGTACTTC. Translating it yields CASSLGDRGLWQETQYF.

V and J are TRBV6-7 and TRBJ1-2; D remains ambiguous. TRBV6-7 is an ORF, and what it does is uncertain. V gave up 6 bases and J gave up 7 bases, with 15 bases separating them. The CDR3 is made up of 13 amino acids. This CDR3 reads CASSSRSPRGYTF. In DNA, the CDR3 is TGTGCCAGCAGCAGTAGATCACCTCGTGGCTACACCTTC.

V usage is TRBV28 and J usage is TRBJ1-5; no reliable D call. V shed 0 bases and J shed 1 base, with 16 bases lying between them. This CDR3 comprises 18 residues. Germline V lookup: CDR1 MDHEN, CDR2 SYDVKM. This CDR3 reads CASSLWGLSKGSNQPQHF. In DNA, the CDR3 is TGTGCCAGCAGTTTATGGGGCCTCTCTAAAGGGAGCAATCAGCCCCAGCATTTT.

The CDR3 region has the DNA TGTGCCAGTCGACAGGGGGGTTCACCCCTCCACTTT. It is translated as CASRQGGSPLHF. This rearrangement joins TRBV19 to TRBJ1-6; TRBD1 matches at 9 bases. The CDR3 spans 12 residues. V lost 8 bases, J lost 9 bases, and 2 bases stayed unmatched. Germline loops: CDR1 LNHDA, CDR2 SQIVND (reference sequence).

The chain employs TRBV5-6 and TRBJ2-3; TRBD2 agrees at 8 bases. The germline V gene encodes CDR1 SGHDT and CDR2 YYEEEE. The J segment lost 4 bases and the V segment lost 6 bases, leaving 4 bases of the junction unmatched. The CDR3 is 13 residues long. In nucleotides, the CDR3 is TGTGCCAGCACAGCGGGGGAGGCAGATACGCAGTATTTT. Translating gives CASTAGEADTQYF.

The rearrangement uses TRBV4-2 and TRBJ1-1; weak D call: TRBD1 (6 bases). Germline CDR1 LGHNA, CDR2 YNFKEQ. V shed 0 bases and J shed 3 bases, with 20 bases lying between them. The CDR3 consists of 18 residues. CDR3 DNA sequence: TGTGCCAGCAGCCAAGATACGGGACATTTCCCTAGAGACACTGAAGCTTTCTTT. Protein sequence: CASSQDTGHFPRDTEAFF.

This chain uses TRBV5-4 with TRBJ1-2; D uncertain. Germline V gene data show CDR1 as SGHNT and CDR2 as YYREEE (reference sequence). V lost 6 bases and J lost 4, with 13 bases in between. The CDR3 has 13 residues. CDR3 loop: CASTSGETYGYTF. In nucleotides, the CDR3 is TGTGCCAGCACTTCCGGGGAGACCTATGGCTACACCTTC. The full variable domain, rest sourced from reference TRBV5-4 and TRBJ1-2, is ETGVTQSPTHLIKTRGQQVTLRCSSQSGHNTVSWYQQALGQGPQFIFQYYREEENGRGNFPPRFSGLQFPNYSSELNVNALELDDSALYLCASTSGETYGYTFGSGTRLTVV.

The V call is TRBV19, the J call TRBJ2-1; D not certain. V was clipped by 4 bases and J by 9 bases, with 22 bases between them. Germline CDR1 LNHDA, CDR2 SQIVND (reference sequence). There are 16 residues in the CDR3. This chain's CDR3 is CASSTTSPDRHPEQFF. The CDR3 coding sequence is TGTGCCAGTAGTACCACCTCGCCGGACCGACATCCTGAGCAGTTCTTC.

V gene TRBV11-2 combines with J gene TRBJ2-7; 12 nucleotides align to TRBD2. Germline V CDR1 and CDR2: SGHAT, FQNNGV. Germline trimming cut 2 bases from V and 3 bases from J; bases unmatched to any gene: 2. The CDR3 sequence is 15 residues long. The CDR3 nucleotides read TGTGCCAGCAGCTTAACTAGCGGGGGGCTCTACGAGCAGTACTTC. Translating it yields CASSLTSGGLYEQYF.

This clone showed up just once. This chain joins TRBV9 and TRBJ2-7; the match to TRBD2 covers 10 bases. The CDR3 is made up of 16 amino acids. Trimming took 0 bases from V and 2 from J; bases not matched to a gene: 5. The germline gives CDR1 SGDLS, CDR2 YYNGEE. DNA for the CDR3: TGTGCCAGCAGCGTAGTTCGGACTAGCGGAACCTACGAGCAGTACTTC. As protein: CASSVVRTSGTYEQYF.

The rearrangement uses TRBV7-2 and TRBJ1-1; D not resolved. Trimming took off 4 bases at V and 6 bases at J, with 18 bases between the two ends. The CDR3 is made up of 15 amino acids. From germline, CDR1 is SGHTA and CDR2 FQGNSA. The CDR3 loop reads CASSCTGIPGAEAFF. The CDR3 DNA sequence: TGTGCCAGCAGCTGCACCGGGATCCCAGGCGCTGAAGCTTTCTTT.

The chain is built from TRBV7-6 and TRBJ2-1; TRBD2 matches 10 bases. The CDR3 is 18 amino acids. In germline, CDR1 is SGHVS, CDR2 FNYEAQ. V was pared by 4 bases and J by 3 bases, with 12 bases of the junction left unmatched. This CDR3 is CASSSVIMTSGYYNEQFF. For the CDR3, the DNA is TGTGCCAGCAGCTCCGTAATCATGACTAGCGGGTACTACAATGAGCAGTTCTTC.

The CDR3 DNA sequence: TGTGCCAGCAGTTACTCAACGTACAATGAGCAGTTCTTC. Residues: CASSYSTYNEQFF. The rearrangement links TRBV6-6 to TRBJ2-1; D remains unclear. This CDR3 has 13 residues. CDR1 and CDR2 (germline): MNHNY, SVGAGI (reference sequence). V dropped 0 bases and J dropped 4 bases, with 4 bases sitting between them.

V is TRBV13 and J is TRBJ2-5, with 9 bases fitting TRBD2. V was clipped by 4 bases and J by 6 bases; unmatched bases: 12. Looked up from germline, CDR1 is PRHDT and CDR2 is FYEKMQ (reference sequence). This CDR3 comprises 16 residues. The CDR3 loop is CASSSSSGTSWKTQYF. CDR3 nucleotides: TGTGCCAGCAGCTCATCCTCCGGGACTAGCTGGAAGACCCAGTACTTC.